This is a list of T cell receptor beta chains from one sample in a study of T cell responses to AZD1222 COVID-19 vaccine. Some clones are missing from TCRdb's copy, which holds only in-frame ones; the method was immunoSEQ multiplex PCR. The table records under 95,000 clones, about nine tenths of them present only once. The sequenced sample was peripheral blood, obtained 28 days after the second AZD1222 dose. These TCRs come from an adult who received the AZD1222 COVID-19 vaccine. Both conserved end residues are part of each CDR3. The D gene is left open where the match is weak.

cdr3_nt	cdr3_aa	v_call	j_call	d_call
TGTGCCAGCAGTGAACGGGACCCGCTGCCTTCGGCCAACGTCCTGACTTTC	CASSERDPLPSANVLTF	TRBV6-1	TRBJ2-6	-
TGTGCCAGCAGCCCTCAGGAGAACTCCTACGAGCAGTACTTC	CASSPQENSYEQYF	TRBV6-4	TRBJ2-7	-
TGTGCCAGCTTCGGACGAGCGGGGCCTAGGCAGTATTTT	CASFGRAGPRQYF	TRBV6-5	TRBJ2-3	TRBD2
TGTGCCAGCAGCTTTTCAGGACTTTCAAACAATGAGCAGTTCTTC	CASSFSGLSNNEQFF	TRBV7-2	TRBJ2-1	-
TGTGCCAGCAGTACCCCCCCCACAGATACGCAGTATTTT	CASSTPPTDTQYF	TRBV12-3/TRBV12-4	TRBJ2-3	-
TGCGCCAGCAGAGAGTACACCGGGGAGCTGTTTTTT	CASREYTGELFF	TRBV5-1	TRBJ2-2	-
TGTGCCAGCAGCTCTCCTGGGACAGGGGGTTCACCCCTCCACTTT	CASSSPGTGGSPLHF	TRBV9	TRBJ1-6	TRBD1
TGTGCCACCAGAGCTTCCGGGACGATGAACACTGAAGCTTTCTTT	CATRASGTMNTEAFF	TRBV24-1	TRBJ1-1	-
TGTGCCAGTAGTGTGAATCTCGGACAGGGGACGAACACTGAAGCTTTCTTT	CASSVNLGQGTNTEAFF	TRBV19	TRBJ1-1	TRBD1
TGTGCCAGCAGCTTTCAGGTATTCACTGAAGCTTTCTTT	CASSFQVFTEAFF	TRBV5-6	TRBJ1-1	-
TGTGCCAGCAGCGTAGATGGCGGGGGGGCTCTCGAGACCCAGTACTTC	CASSVDGGGALETQYF	TRBV9	TRBJ2-5	TRBD2
TGTGCCAGTAGTATCCGGGTGGCGAATTCACCCCTCCACTTT	CASSIRVANSPLHF	TRBV19	TRBJ1-6	-
TGTGCCAGCAGCTTAGATGTAGCGGGCCACGAGCAGTACTTC	CASSLDVAGHEQYF	TRBV11-2	TRBJ2-7	TRBD2